This T cell receptor beta chain derives from a study of cytomegalovirus exposure and HLA in healthy donors. The length of the CDR3 is 13 residues. Germline loops: CDR1 SQVTM, CDR2 ANQGSEA. The J segment lost 3 bases and the V segment lost 7 bases, leaving 4 bases of the junction unmatched. Generated by immunoSEQ multiplex PCR, the TCRdb table keeps only in-frame clones and is missing some. The table records 75,000 to 90,000 clones, 95% to 97% of them present only once. The sample comprised PBMCs. The sequence was collected from a man younger than 30 in good health and CMV-seropositive. The chain carries TRBV29-1 and TRBJ2-2; 8 positions agree with TRBD1. DNA for the CDR3: TGCAGCGCCGGGACAGGAGACACCGGGGAGCTGTTTTTT. It translates to CSAGTGDTGELFF.